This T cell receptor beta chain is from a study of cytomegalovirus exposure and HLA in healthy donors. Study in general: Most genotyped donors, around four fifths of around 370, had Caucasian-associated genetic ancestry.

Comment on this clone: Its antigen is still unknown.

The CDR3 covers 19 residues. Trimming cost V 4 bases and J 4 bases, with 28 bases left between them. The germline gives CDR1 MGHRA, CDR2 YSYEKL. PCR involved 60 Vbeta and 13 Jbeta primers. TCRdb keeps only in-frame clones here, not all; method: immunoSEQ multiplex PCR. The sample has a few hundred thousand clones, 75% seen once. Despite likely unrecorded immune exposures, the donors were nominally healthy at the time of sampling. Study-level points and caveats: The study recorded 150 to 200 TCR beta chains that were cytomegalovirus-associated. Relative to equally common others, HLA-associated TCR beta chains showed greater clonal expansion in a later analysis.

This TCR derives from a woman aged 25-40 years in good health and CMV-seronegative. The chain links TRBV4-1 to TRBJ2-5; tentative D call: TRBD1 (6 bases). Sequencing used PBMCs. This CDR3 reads CASSLGPPGALGVGETQYF. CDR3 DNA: TGCGCCAGCAGCCTCGGACCCCCAGGGGCCCTAGGGGTTGGAGAGACCCAGTACTTC.